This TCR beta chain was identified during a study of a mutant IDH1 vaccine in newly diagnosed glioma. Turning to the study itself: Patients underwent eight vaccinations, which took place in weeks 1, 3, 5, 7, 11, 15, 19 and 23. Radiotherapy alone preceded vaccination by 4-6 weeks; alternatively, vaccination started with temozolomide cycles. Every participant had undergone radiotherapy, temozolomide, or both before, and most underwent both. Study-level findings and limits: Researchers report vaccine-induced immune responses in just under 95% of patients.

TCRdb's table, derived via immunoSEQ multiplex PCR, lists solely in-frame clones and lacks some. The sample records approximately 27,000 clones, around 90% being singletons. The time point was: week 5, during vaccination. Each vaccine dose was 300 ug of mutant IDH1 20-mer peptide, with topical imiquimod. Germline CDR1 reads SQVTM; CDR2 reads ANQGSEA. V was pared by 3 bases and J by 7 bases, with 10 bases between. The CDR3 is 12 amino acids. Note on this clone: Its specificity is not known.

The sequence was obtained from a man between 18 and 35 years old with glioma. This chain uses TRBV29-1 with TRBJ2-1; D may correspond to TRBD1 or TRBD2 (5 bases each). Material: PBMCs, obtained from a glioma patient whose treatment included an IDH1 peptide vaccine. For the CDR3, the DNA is TGCAGCGTTGAGGGACCCGTTAATGAGCAGTTCTTC. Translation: CSVEGPVNEQFF.